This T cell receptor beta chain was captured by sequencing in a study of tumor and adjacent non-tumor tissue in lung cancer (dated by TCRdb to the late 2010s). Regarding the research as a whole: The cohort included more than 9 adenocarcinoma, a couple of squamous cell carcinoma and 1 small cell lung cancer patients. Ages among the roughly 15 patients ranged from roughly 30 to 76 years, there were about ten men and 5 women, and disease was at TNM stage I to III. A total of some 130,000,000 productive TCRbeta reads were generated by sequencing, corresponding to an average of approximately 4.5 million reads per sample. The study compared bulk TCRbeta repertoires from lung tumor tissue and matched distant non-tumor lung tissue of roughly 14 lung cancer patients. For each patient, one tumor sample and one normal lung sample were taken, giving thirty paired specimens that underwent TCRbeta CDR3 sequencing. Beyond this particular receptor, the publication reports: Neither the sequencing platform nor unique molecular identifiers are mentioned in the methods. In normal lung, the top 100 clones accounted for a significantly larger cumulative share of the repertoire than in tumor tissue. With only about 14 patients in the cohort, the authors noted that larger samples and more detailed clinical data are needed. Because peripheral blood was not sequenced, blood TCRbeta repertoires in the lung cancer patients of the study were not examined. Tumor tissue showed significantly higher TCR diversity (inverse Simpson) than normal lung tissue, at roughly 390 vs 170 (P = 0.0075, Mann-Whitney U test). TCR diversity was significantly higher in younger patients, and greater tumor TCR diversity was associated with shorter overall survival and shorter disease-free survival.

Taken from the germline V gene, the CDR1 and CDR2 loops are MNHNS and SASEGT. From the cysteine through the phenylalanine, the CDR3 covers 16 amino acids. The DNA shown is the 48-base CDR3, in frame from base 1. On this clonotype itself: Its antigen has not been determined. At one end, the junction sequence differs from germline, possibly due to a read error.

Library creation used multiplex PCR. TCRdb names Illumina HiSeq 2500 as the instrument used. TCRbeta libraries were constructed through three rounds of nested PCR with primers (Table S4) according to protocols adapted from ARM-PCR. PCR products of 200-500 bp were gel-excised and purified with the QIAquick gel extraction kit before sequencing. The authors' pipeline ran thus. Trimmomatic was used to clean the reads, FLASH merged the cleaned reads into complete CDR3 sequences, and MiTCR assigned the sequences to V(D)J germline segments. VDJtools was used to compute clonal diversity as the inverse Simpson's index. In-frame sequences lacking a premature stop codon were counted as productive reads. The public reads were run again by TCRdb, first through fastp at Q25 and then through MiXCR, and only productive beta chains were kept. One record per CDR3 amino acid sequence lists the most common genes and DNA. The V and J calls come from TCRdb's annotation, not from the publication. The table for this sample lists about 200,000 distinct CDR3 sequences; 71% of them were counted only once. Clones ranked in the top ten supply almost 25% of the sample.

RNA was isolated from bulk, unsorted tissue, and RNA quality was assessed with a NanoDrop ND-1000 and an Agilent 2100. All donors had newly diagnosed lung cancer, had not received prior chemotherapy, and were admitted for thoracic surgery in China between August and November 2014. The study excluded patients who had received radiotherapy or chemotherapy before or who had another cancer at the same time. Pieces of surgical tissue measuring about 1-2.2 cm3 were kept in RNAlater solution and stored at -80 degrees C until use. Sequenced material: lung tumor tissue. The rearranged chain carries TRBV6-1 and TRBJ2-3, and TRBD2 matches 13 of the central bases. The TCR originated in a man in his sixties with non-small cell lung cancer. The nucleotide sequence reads TGTCCCAGCAGTGAAATGGCTGGGACTAGCGGGGCGACGCAGTATTTT. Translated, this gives CPSSEMAGTSGATQYF.